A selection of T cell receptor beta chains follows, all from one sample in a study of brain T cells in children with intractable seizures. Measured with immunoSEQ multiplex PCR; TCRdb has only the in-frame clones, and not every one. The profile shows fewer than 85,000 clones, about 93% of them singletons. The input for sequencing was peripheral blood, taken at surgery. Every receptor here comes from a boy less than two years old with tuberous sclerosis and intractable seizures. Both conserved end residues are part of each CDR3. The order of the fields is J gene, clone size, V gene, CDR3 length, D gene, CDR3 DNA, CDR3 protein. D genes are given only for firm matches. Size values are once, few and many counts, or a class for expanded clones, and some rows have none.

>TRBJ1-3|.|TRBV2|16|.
TGTGCCATCCCCTGCCGGGACCGAAACTCTGGAAACACCATATATTTT
CAIPCRDRNSGNTIYF
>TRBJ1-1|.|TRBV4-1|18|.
TGCGCCAGCAGCCAAACTCTAGACAGGCTCGACATGAACACTGAAGCTTTCTTT
CASSQTLDRLDMNTEAFF
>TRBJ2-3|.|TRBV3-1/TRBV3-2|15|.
TGTGCCAGCAGCCAAAGGAGCCGGGACGAAGATACGCAGTATTTT
CASSQRSRDEDTQYF
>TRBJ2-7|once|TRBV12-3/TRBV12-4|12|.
TGTGCCAGCAGTGGAACGCGGTACGAGCAGTACTTC
CASSGTRYEQYF
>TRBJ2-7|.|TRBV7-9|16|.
TGTGCCAGCAGCCCCCGACCTGGGGACGGGCACTACGAGCAGTACTTC
CASSPRPGDGHYEQYF
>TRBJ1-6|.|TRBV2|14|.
TGTGCCAGCAGTGACCGGGACACTAATTCACCCCTCCACTTT
CASSDRDTNSPLHF
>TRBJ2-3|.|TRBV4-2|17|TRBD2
TGTGCCAGCAGCCAAGGTTTGACTAGCGGGACCCCAGATACGCAGTATTTT
CASSQGLTSGTPDTQYF
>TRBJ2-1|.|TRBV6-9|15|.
TGTGCCAGCAGTTATAGGTGGGAGGTGTACAATGAGCAGTTCTTC
CASSYRWEVYNEQFF
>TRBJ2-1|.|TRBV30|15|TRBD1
TGTGCCTCCTCGAAAAGCCGGACAGGGAACAATGAGCAGTTCTTC
CASSKSRTGNNEQFF
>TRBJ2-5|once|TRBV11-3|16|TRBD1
TGTGCCAGCAGCTATGCCGGGGACAGGGGGCAAGAGACCCAGTACTTC
CASSYAGDRGQETQYF
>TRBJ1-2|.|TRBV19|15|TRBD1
TGTGCCAGTAGCGGACAGGGAACGAACATCTATGGCTACACCTTC
CASSGQGTNIYGYTF
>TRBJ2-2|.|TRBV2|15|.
TGTGCCAGCAGTGAAGGTAAGAGGAGGGACGGGGAGCTGTTTTTT
CASSEGKRRDGELFF
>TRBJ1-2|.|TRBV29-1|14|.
TGCAGCGTTGAATTCGATGGGGTGGAGGATGGCTACACCTTC
CSVEFDGVEDGYTF
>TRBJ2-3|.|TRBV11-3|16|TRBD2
TGTGCCAGCAGCTACGGCCGGGAGGGGGTTTCGGATACGCAGTATTTT
CASSYGREGVSDTQYF
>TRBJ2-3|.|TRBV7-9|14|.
TGTGCCAGCAGCTCACAGGTCACCACAGATACGCAGTATTTT
CASSSQVTTDTQYF
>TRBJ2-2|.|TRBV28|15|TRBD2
TGTGCCAGCTACGGGACTAGCGGGGTCACCGGGGAGCTGTTTTTT
CASYGTSGVTGELFF
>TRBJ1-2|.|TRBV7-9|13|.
TGTGCCAGCAGCCCGTCCCCCAACTATGGCTACACCTTC
CASSPSPNYGYTF
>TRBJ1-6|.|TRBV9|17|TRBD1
TGTGCCAGCAGCGGCGGACAGGGGAGAAGGTATAATTCACCCCTCCACTTT
CASSGGQGRRYNSPLHF
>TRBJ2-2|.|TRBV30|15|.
TGTGCCAACGCCCCCCCGGGGATGGGCACCGGGGAGCTGTTTTTT
CANAPPGMGTGELFF
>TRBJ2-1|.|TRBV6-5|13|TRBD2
TGTGCCAGCAGACCCGGACTAGACAATGAGCAGTTCTTC
CASRPGLDNEQFF
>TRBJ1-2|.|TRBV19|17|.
TGTGCCAGTAGTCCCGGAATCGTTTGGGGGAGCGGTTATGGCTACACCTTC
CASSPGIVWGSGYGYTF
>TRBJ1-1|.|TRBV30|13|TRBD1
TGTGCCTGGAGGACAGGGGAGAACACTGAAGCTTTCTTT
CAWRTGENTEAFF
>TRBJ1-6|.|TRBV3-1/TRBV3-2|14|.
TGTGCCAGCAGCCTATGGACCAAAAATTCACCCCTCCACTTT
CASSLWTKNSPLHF
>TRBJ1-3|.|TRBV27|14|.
TGTGCCAGCAGCTACACGAACTCTGGAAACACCATATATTTT
CASSYTNSGNTIYF
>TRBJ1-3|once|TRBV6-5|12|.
TGTGCCAGCATGTTCTCTGGAAACACCATATATTTT
CASMFSGNTIYF
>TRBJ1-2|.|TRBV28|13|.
TGTGCCAGCAGTTTAATGCCAGGTTATGGCTACACCTTC
CASSLMPGYGYTF
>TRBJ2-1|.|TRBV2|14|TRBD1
TGTGCCAGCAGTAGACAGGGGTCCTACAATGAGCAGTTCTTC
CASSRQGSYNEQFF
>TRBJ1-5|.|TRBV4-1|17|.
TGCGCCAGCAGCCAAGGGGACTTGGGGCACGGCAATCAGCCCCAGCATTTT
CASSQGDLGHGNQPQHF
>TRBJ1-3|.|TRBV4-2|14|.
TGTGCCAGCAGCCACGGGGCCTCTGGAAACACCATATATTTT
CASSHGASGNTIYF
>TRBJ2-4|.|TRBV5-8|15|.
TGTGCCAGCAGCTTGGAGGGGGGGACACGGGGTTTTCAGTACTTC
CASSLEGGTRGFQYF
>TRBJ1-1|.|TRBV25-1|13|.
TGTGCCAGCAGTGAAGGGGGCAAGACTGAAGCTTTCTTT
CASSEGGKTEAFF
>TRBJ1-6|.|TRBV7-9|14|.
TGTGCCAGCAGCCGGACAGCGAATAATTCACCCCTCCACTTT
CASSRTANNSPLHF
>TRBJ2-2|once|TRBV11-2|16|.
TGTGCCAGCAGCTTGGGACTCCTACTGAACACCGGGGAGCTGTTTTTT
CASSLGLLLNTGELFF
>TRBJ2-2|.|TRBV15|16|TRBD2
TGTGCCACCAGCAGAGGGACTAGCGGAAGCACCGGGGAGCTGTTTTTT
CATSRGTSGSTGELFF
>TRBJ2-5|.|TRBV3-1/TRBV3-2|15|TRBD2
TGTGCCAGCAGCCACGAGGGAGCGGGGGCGGAGACCCAGTACTTC
CASSHEGAGAETQYF
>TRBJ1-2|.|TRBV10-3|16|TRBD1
TGTGCCATCAGTGAGTCGGGACGGACAGGGCCTTATGGCTACACCTTC
CAISESGRTGPYGYTF
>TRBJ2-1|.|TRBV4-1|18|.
TGCGCCAGCAGCCAAGAATGGGTTGGGGGAGTGCGTTACAATGAGCAGTTCTTC
CASSQEWVGGVRYNEQFF
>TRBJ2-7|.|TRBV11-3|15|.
TGTGCCAGCAGCTCGACATGGGGGCCCGGCTACGAGCAGTACTTC
CASSSTWGPGYEQYF
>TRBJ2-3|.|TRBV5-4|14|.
TGTGCCAGCAGCTTGGGGGCTAGCACAGATACGCAGTATTTT
CASSLGASTDTQYF
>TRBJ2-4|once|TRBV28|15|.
TGTGCCAGCAGTCCACAGGGCGCAGCCAAAAACATTCAGTACTTC
CASSPQGAAKNIQYF
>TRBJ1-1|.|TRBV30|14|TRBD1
TGTGCCTGGACGAGGACAGGAGTGAGCACTGAAGCTTTCTTT
CAWTRTGVSTEAFF
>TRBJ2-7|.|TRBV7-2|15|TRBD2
TGTGCCAGCAGCCCCCTAGCGGGAGGCCGAGGTGAGCAGTACTTC
CASSPLAGGRGEQYF
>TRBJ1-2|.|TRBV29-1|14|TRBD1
TGCAGCGTTCGCCCCCAGGGGGAGTATTATGGCTACACCTTC
CSVRPQGEYYGYTF
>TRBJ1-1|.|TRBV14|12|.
TGTGCCAGCAGCCGCCTTTTCACTGAAGCTTTCTTT
CASSRLFTEAFF
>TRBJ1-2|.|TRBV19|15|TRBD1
TGTGCCAGTAGTTCCAGGACAGGAGTAAACTATGGCTACACCTTC
CASSSRTGVNYGYTF
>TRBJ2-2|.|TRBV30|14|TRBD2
TGTGCCTGGCATACGGGACTAGCAGGCGGGGAGCTGTTTTTT
CAWHTGLAGGELFF
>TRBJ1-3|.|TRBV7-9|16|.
TGTGCCAGCGCCCGAGGACAGCACCACGCGGGAAACACCATATATTTT
CASARGQHHAGNTIYF
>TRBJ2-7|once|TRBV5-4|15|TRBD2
TGTGCCAGCAGCTTGGATGCTAGCGGCTCCTACGAGCAGTACTTC
CASSLDASGSYEQYF
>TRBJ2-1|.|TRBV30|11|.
TGTGCCTGGTTCGAGTCCGGTGAGCAGTTCTTC
CAWFESGEQFF
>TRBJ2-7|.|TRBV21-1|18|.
TGTGCCAGCAGCTTACGGAAGGCCGGGACAGGGGATACCTACGAGCAGTACTTC
CASSLRKAGTGDTYEQYF
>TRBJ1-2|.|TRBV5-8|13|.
TGTGCCAGCAGCTTGAAGGGGGTAGGCGGCTACACCTTC
CASSLKGVGGYTF
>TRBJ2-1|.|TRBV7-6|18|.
TGTGCCAGCAGCAATACCCTAAAACGTAGCCGGGCTTACAATGAGCAGTTCTTC
CASSNTLKRSRAYNEQFF
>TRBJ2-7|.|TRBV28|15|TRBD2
TGTGCCAGCAGCCTGACTAGCGGGAGTTTCTACGAGCAGTACTTC
CASSLTSGSFYEQYF
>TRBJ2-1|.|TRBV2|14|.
TGTGCCAGCAGAGCCTGGACGGTGGACAATGAGCAGTTCTTC
CASRAWTVDNEQFF
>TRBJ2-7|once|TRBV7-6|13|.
TGTGCCAGCAGCCCATTGCGGTCCTACGAGCAGTACTTC
CASSPLRSYEQYF